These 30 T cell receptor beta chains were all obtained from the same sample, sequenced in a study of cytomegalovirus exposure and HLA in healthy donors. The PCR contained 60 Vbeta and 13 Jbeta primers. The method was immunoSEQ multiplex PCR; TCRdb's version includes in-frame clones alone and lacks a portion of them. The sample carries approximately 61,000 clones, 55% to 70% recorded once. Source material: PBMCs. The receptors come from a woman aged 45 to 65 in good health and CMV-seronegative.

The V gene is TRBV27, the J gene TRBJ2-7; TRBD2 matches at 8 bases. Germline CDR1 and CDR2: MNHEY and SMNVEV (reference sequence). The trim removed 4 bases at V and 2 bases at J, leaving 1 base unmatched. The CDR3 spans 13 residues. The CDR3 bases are TGTGCCAGCAGTTGGGGACTAGCCTACGAGCAGTACTTC. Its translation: CASSWGLAYEQYF.

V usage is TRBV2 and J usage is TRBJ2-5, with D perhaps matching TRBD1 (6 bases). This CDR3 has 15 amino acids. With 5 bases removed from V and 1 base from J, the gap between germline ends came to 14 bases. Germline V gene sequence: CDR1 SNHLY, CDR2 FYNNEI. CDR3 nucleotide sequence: TGTGCCAGCAGTCAATCCAGGGGTTCCCAAGAGACCCAGTACTTC. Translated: CASSQSRGSQETQYF.

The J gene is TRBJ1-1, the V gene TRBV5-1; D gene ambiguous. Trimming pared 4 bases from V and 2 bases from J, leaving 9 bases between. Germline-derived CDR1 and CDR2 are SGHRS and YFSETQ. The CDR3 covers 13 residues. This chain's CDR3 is CASSQDYNTEAFF. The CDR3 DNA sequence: TGCGCCAGCAGCCAGGATTATAACACTGAAGCTTTCTTT.

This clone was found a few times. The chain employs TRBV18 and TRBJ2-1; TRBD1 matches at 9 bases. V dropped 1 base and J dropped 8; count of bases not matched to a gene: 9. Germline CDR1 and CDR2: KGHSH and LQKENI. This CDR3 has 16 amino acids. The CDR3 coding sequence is TGTGCCAGCTCACCACTCCGGGACAGGGAGACGGATGAGCAGTTCTTC. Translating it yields CASSPLRDRETDEQFF.

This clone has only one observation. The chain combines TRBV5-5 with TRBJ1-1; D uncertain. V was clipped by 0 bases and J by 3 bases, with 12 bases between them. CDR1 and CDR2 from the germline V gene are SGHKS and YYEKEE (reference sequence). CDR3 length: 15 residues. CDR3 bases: TGTGCCAGCAGCTTGGCCCGCAGAGCGGACACTGAAGCTTTCTTT. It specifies CASSLARRADTEAFF.

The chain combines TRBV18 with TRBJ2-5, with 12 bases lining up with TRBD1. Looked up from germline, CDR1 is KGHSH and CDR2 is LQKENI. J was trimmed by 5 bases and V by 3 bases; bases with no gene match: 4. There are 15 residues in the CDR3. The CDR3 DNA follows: TGTGCCAGCTCACCTGGGACAGGGGGCTGGGAGACCCAGTACTTC. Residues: CASSPGTGGWETQYF.

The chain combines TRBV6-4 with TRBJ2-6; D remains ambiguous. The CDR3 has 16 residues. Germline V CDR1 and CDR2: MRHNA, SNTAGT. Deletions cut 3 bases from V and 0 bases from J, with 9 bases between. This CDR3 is CASSDSSGSGANVLTF. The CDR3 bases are TGTGCCAGCAGTGATTCCAGTGGCTCTGGGGCCAACGTCCTGACTTTC.

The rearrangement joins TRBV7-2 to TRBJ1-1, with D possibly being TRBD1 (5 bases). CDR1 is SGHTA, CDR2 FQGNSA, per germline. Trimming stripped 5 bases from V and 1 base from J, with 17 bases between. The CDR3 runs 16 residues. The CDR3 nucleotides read TGTGCCAGCAGCCGCGGGGGGTCTGGCCCGAACACTGAAGCTTTCTTT. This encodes CASSRGGSGPNTEAFF.

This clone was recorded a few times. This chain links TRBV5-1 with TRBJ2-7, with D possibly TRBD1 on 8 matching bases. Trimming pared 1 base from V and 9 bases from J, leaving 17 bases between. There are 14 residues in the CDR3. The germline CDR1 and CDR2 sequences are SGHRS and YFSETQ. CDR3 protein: CASSLSGTGVRQYF. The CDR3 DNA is TGCGCCAGCAGCTTGAGCGGGACAGGAGTTCGGCAGTACTTC.

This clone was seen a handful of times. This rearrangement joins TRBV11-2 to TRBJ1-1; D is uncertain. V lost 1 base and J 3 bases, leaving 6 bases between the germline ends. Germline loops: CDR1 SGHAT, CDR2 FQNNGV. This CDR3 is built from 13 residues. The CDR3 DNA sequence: TGTGCCAGCAGCTTAGGGAGCTACACTGAAGCTTTCTTT. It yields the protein CASSLGSYTEAFF.

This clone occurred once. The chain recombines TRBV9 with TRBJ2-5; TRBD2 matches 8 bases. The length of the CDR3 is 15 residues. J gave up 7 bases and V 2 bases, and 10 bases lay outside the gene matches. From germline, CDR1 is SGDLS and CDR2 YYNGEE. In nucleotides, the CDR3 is TGTGCCAGCAGCGTGTTAGCGGGACCTCAGGCGACCCAGTACTTC. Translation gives CASSVLAGPQATQYF.

The CDR3 loop reads CASMQSGGSSYNEQFF. The CDR3, as DNA: TGTGCCAGCATGCAAAGCGGGGGGAGCTCCTACAATGAGCAGTTCTTC. The chain uses TRBV27 and TRBJ2-1, with 9 nucleotides matching TRBD2. CDR1 is MNHEY and CDR2 is SMNVEV in the germline V gene (reference sequence). V trimming: 7 bases; J trimming: 0 bases; junction bases outside the gene matches: 7. This CDR3 region has 16 residues.

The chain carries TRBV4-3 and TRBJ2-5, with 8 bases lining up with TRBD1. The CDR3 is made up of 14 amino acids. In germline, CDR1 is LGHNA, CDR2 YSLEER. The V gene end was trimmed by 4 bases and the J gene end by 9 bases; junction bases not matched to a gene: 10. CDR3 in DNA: TGCGCCAGCAGCCTGTCAGGGGGCGCCGCTCCCCAGTACTTC. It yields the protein CASSLSGGAAPQYF.

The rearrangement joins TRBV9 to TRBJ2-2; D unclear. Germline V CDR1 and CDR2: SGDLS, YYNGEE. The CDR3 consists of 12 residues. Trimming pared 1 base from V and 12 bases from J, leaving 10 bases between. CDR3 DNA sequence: TGTGCCAGCAGCGTAAATGAGGTCCAGCTGTTTTTT. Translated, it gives CASSVNEVQLFF.

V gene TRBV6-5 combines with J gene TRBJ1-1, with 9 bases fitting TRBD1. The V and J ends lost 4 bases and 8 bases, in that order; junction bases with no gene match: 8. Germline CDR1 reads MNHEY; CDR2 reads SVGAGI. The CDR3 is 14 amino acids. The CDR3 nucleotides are TGTGCCAGCAGTTCTAGGGGGACAGGGAGGGAAGCTTTCTTT. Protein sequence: CASSSRGTGREAFF.

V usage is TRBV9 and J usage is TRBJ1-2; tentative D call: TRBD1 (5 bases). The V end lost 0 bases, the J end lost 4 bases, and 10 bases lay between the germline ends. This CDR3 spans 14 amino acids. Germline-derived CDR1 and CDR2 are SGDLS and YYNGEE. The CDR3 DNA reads TGTGCCAGCAGCGTAGGGAGGGGTGGCTATGGCTACACCTTC. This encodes CASSVGRGGYGYTF.

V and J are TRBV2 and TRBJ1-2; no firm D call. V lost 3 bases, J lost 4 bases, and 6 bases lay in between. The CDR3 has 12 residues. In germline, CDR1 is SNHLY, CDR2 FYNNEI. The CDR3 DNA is TGTGCCAGCAGTGAGGGGAGCTATGGCTACACCTTC. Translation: CASSEGSYGYTF.

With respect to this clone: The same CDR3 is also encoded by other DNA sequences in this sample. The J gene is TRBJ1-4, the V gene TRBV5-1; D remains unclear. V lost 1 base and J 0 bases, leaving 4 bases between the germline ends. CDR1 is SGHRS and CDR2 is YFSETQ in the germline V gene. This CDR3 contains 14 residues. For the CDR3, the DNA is TGCGCCAGCAGCTTGACTGCAACTAATGAAAAACTGTTTTTT. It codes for CASSLTATNEKLFF.

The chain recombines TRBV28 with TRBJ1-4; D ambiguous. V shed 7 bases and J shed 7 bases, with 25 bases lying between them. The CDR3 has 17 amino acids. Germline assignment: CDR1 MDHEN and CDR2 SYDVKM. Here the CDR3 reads CASTVAGTGVFREKLFF. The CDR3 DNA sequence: TGTGCCAGCACCGTAGCGGGTACGGGCGTCTTCCGTGAAAAACTGTTTTTT.

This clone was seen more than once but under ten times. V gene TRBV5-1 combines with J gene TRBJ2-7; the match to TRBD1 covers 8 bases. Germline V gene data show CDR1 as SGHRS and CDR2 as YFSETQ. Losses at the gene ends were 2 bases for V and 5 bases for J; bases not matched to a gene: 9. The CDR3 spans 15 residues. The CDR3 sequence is CASSFRDRGLNEQYF. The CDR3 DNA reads TGCGCCAGCAGCTTCCGTGACAGGGGTCTGAACGAGCAGTACTTC.

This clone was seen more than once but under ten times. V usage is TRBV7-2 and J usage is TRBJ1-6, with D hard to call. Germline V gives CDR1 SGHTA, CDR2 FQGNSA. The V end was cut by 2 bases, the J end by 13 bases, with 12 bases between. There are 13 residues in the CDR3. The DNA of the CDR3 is TGTGCCAGCAGCTTAACGGGAATGGGGCCCCTCCACTTT. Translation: CASSLTGMGPLHF.

Here the CDR3 DNA reads TGTGCCAGCAGCTTTGGCGGGAGTTTCGGCAATGAGCAGTTCTTC. Its protein is CASSFGGSFGNEQFF. The J gene is TRBJ2-1, the V gene TRBV7-8, with TRBD2 matching 7 bases. The CDR3 spans 15 residues. CDR1 SGHVS and CDR2 FQNEAQ come from the germline V gene. The V segment lost 3 bases and the J segment 6 bases; nucleotides outside the gene matches: 8.

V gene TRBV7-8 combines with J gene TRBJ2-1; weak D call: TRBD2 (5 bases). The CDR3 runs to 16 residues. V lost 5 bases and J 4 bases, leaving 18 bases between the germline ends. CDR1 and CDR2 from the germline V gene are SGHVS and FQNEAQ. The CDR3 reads CASSLWQAAKYNEQFF. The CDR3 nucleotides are TGTGCCAGCAGCCTTTGGCAAGCGGCTAAGTACAATGAGCAGTTCTTC.

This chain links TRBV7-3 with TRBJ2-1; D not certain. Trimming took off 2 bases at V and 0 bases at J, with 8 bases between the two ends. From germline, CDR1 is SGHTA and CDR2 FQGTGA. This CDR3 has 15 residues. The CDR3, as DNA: TGTGCCAGCAGCTTACTCTCAGGCTCCTACAATGAGCAGTTCTTC. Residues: CASSLLSGSYNEQFF.

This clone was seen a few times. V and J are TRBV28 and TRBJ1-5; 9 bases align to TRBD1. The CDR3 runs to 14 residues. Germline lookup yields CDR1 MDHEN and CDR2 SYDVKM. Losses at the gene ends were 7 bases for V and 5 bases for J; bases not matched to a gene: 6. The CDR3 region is CASTRGTGHQPQHF. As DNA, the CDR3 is TGTGCCAGCACCCGGGGGACAGGGCATCAGCCCCAGCATTTT.

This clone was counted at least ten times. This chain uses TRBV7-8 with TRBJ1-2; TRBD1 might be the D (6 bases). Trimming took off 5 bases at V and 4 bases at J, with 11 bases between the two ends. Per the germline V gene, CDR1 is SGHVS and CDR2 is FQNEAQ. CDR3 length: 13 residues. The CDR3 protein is CASSVQGSYGYTF. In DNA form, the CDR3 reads TGTGCCAGCAGCGTACAGGGAAGCTATGGCTACACCTTC.

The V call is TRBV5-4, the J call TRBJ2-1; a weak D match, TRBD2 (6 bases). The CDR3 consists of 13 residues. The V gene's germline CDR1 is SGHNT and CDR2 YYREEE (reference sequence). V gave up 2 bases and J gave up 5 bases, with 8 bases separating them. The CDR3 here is CASSLGRNNEQFF. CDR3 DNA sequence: TGTGCCAGCAGCTTAGGGAGGAACAATGAGCAGTTCTTC.

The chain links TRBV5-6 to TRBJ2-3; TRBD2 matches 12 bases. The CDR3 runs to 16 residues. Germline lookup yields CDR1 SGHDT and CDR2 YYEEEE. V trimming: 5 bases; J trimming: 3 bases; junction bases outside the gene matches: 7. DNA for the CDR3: TGTGCCAGCAGACAGGGACTAGCGGGCGTTACAGATACGCAGTATTTT. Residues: CASRQGLAGVTDTQYF.

CDR3 sequence: CASSLGAGGFGELFF. The DNA of the CDR3 is TGTGCCAGCAGTTTGGGGGCAGGGGGCTTCGGGGAGCTGTTTTTT. The chain has TRBV27 and TRBJ2-2, with TRBD1 identical over 8 bases. V lost 3 bases and J lost 7; bases outside the gene matches: 7. CDR1 is MNHEY, CDR2 SMNVEV, per germline (reference sequence). CDR3 size: 15 residues.

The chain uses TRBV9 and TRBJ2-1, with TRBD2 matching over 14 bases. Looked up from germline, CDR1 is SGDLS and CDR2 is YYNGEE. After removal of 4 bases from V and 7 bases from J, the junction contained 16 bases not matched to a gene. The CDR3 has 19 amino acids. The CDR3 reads CASSPIGTSGRRGLNEQFF. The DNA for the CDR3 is TGTGCCAGCAGCCCTATCGGGACTAGCGGGAGAAGGGGCTTAAATGAGCAGTTCTTC.